The 3 T cell receptor beta chains below come from one sample, sequenced in a study of T cell repertoires in cytomegalovirus infection. One entry per CDR3 protein results from TCRdb running MiXCR on the reads. The sample consists of about 700,000 distinct CDR3 sequences, 33% of them appearing once. These receptors have no known antigen. The sequencing here drew on cultured PBMCs, taken from culture after CMV antigen stimulation. These TCRs come from a human donor in good health (CMV status not recorded). Some clones in this sample may be carry-over from other donors' samples.

This chain connects TRBV6-2 or TRBV6-3 to TRBJ2-3; D is uncertain. Germline loops: CDR1 MNHEY, CDR2 SVGEGT. V lost 10 bases and J lost 5, with 13 bases in between. The length of the CDR3 is 12 residues. This CDR3 reads CAIRALGDTQYF. For the CDR3, the DNA is TGTGCCATCCGGGCACTCGGAGATACGCAGTATTTT.

V and J are TRBV7-9 and TRBJ2-7; D gene unclear. This CDR3 has 17 amino acids. V was cut by 1 base and J by 2 bases, with 18 bases left in between. Germline V lookup: CDR1 SEHNR, CDR2 FQNEAQ (reference sequence). The CDR3 loop reads CASSLVSAVRGPYEQYF. In nucleotides, the CDR3 is TGTGCCAGCAGCTTAGTCTCGGCAGTAAGAGGCCCCTACGAGCAGTACTTC.

This rearrangement joins TRBV28 to TRBJ1-2; D unresolved. Germline loops: CDR1 MDHEN, CDR2 SYDVKM. Trimming left V 7 bases short and J 4 bases short, with 16 bases between. The CDR3 length is 14 residues. CDR3 sequence (DNA): TGTGCCAGCAACCCTAGACCGTCCTCCTATGGCTACACCTTC. Protein product: CASNPRPSSYGYTF.